These T cell receptor beta chains were read from a single sample in a study of blood T cell repertoires in COVID-19. Profiling relied on immunoSEQ multiplex PCR, and the TCRdb table lists in-frame clones only, not all of them. This sample has about 230,000 clones, with about 80% found just once. The sample was peripheral blood. These receptors were collected from a woman aged 45-65 years with acute or convalescent COVID-19. The CDR3 runs from the conserved cysteine through the conserved F or W. Fields, in order: V gene, CDR3 protein.

V: TRBV10-1; CDR3: CASSSGTGNEQFF
V: TRBV5-1; CDR3: CASSEGAYEQYF
V: TRBV28; CDR3: CAGRPGQGANEQFF
V: TRBV4-1; CDR3: CASSQDNAKYF
V: TRBV20-1; CDR3: CSASFRGAFF
V: TRBV11-1; CDR3: CASSLARTGKTEAFF
V: TRBV29-1; CDR3: CSVIPEREAEAFF
V: TRBV7-9; CDR3: CASSVRDGKTQYF
V: TRBV2; CDR3: CASSYTSNTGELFF
V: TRBV14; CDR3: CASSQLQGILGYTF
V: TRBV30; CDR3: CAWSVPRTGGHGETQYF
V: TRBV11-2; CDR3: CASSLLRNTEAFF
V: TRBV6-6; CDR3: CASRGQGATNEKLFF
V: TRBV7-8; CDR3: CASSLGERGYGYTF
V: TRBV28; CDR3: CASRNRSGRENEKLFF
V: TRBV19; CDR3: CASSILADNQPQHF
V: TRBV19; CDR3: CATGTGPREKLFF
V: TRBV21-1; CDR3: CATPRWERDGPNTEAFF
V: TRBV2; CDR3: CASRPGLGFNEQFF
V: TRBV28; CDR3: CASLRSSPYEQYF
V: TRBV7-6; CDR3: CASSPEGGAGSPLHF
V: TRBV7-3; CDR3: CASSSLAGVYSEQFF
V: TRBV7-2; CDR3: CASSRDRKKTQYF
V: TRBV6-5; CDR3: CASNRPGEDTQYF
V: TRBV11-2; CDR3: CASSSSGAGSGDTQYF
V: TRBV14; CDR3: CASSQEAFNEQFF
V: TRBV24-1; CDR3: CATSGPDRDRGRGTNTGELFF
V: TRBV11-2; CDR3: CASGQGSNQPQHF
V: TRBV19; CDR3: CASSMTVNTEAFF
V: TRBV7-6; CDR3: CASSLAPAGANVLTF
V: TRBV5-4; CDR3: CASSLAGASGNTIYF
V: TRBV5-6; CDR3: CASTTSPKGLAGGYEQYF
V: TRBV3-1/TRBV3-2; CDR3: CASSRQGAGGEKLFF
V: TRBV7-2; CDR3: CASSFDRGGAVYNEQFF
V: TRBV19; CDR3: CASSIGQAETYEQYF
V: TRBV7-2; CDR3: CASSNTGTNTGELFF
V: TRBV15; CDR3: CATSAGTLQREKLFF
V: TRBV3-1/TRBV3-2; CDR3: CASSQQGADTIYF
V: TRBV4-2; CDR3: CASSQEGLAGGPSYEQYF
V: TRBV2; CDR3: CARGQPNSPLHF
V: TRBV2; CDR3: CASSGALAEHNEQFF
V: TRBV15; CDR3: CATSRDDRGGYGYTF
V: TRBV6-5; CDR3: CASTAPGQGWNEQFF